This TCR beta chain was sequenced for a study of blood T cells in healthy people across ages (dated by TCRdb to between 2014 and 2016). For the wider study: In model experiments, roughly one uniquely barcoded TCR beta cDNA molecule per two T cells was captured by template switching. Using deep sequencing normalized with unique cDNA molecular identifiers, the study measured how TCR beta repertoire diversity changes with age. The donors were split into four age groups: young (average around 16 years), middle-aged (39), aged (approximately 59) and long-lived (approximately 80). To avoid experimental bias, donors of different ages were distributed randomly across sequencing lanes. For two donors (one aged 18 to 30 and one aged 80 or older), the study analyzed two additional independent replicas of 1 million unique cDNA reads from the same blood draw.

Receptor libraries were prepared by 5' RACE. The sequencer listed for this sample is Illumina HiSeq 2500. The second PCR ran for about 6 to 11 cycles and used a J-beta primer mix along with a sample-barcoded 5' primer. Each TCR beta cDNA molecule received a unique molecular identifier from a template-switch 5' adaptor carrying 12 random nucleotides. Each sample yielded at least 2.5 million CDR3-containing paired-end reads. First-strand cDNA synthesis was performed from all RNA using the Mint cDNA synthesis kit, with priming by a TRBC-specific oligonucleotide. All cDNA was treated with uracil-DNA glycosylase and then went through a first 18-cycle PCR with the universal primers M1SS and BC2_uni_R. In the original analysis: Normalization of each sample was performed by random selection of 1 million high-quality reads, each carrying a distinct molecular identifier. Instead of being binned into consensus sequences, reads with shared molecular identifiers were discarded. MiTCR, run with a Q25 quality threshold and the strictest error-elimination algorithm, handled CDR3 identification, clonotype clustering and error correction. A nonparametric unseen species model with Euler transformation was used to estimate lower-bound total TCR beta diversity. TCRdb ran its own pipeline on the public reads, namely fastp trimming at Q25 and MiXCR clone calling, and kept in-frame beta chains. For every CDR3 protein sequence, its rows merge into one entry that carries the most common genes and DNA. The V and J calls here are based on TCRdb, not the publication. Counted in this sample were 1.5 million to 2 million distinct CDR3 sequences; about 30% of them appeared once. The top ten clonotypes cover roughly 8% of the sample.

This clonotype was counted many times. Its antigen is not yet known. It has no much larger one-base neighbor in the sample; base qualities were not kept. Donors were 40 or so systemically healthy Caucasian individuals from Russia aged roughly 6 to 90 years. Each donor gave 9.5 to 10 milliliters of peripheral blood, drawn into EDTA-treated Vacutainer tubes. Ficoll-Paque density-gradient centrifugation was used to isolate PBMCs, with at least 6.5 million per sample. Trizol reagent was used to extract total RNA from PBMCs, with at least 5.5 micrograms per sample. For every donor, an aliquot of PBMCs went through flow cytometry to measure the percentages of naive CD45RAhigh/CD27high T cells. Counted from cysteine to phenylalanine, this CDR3 has 12 amino acids. The only DNA kept is the CDR3, 36 bases in frame from the first base. The junction carries 5 bases between V and J, which are trimmed by 4 bases and 4 bases respectively. The germline V gene supplies CDR1 ENHRY and CDR2 SYGVKD.

What the study reported, not specific to this receptor: Estimates of total diversity based on one million sequenced T cells were regarded as lower bounds and as underestimates. Compared with the aged group, the long-lived group had more naive CD4+ T cells, fewer expanded clones and increased TCR diversity, a pattern suggesting age selection. Observed TCR beta diversity per million T cells fell roughly linearly with age, and a significant reduction was already apparent by age roughly 40. Because profiling used bulk unsorted PBMCs, naive and antigen-experienced compartments could not be compared conclusively. Because donor CMV infection status was unknown, age-related changes in expanded clonotypes were potentially confounded. There was a strong correlation between observed TCR beta diversity and the percentage of naive T cells measured by flow cytometry.

The sequenced sample was blood. The origin of this receptor is a woman younger than 45 in good health. The chain links TRBV10-3 with TRBJ2-1, with an unclear D gene assignment. The encoded CDR3 is CAISGGYNEQFF. The nucleotide sequence reads TGTGCCATCAGTGGGGGTTACAATGAGCAGTTCTTC.